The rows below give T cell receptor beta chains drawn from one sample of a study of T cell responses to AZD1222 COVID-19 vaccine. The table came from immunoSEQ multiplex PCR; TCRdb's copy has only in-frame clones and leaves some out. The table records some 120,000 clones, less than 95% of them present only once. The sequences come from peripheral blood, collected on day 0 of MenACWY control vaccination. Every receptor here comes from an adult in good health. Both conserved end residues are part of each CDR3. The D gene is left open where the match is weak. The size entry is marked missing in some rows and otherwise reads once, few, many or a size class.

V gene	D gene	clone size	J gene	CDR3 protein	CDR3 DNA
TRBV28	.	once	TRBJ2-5	CASSLGIGKQETQYF	TGTGCCAGCAGTTTAGGGATTGGGAAACAAGAGACCCAGTACTTC
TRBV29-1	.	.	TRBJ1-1	CSVGRTEAFF	TGCAGCGTAGGACGCACTGAAGCTTTCTTT
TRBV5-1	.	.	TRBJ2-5	CASSLVLGGPETQYF	TGCGCCAGCAGCTTGGTTTTGGGGGGGCCGGAGACCCAGTACTTC
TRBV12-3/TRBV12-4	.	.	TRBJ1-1	CASSLKDLEAFF	TGTGCCAGCAGTTTAAAGGACCTTGAAGCTTTCTTT
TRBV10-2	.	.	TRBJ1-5	CASSPFGTLGQPQHF	TGCGCCAGCAGCCCCTTCGGAACGTTGGGTCAGCCCCAGCATTTT
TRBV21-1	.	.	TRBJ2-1	CASRRGGYNEQFF	TGTGCCAGCAGAAGGGGGGGCTACAATGAGCAGTTCTTC
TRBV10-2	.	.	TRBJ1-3	CASSSGRVSGNTIYF	TGCGCCAGCAGTTCTGGACGGGTCTCTGGAAACACCATATATTTT
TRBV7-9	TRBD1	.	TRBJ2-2	CASSTRQGVDTGELFF	TGTGCCAGCAGCACCCGACAGGGGGTAGACACCGGGGAGCTGTTTTTT
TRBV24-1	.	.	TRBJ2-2	CATRGTGELFF	TGTGCCACCAGGGGCACCGGGGAGCTGTTTTTT
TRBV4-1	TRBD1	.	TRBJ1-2	CASSQAGTGSNYGYTF	TGCGCCAGCAGCCAAGCGGGGACAGGGTCCAACTATGGCTACACCTTC
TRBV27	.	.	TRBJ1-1	CASSLGGNQGLTEAFF	TGTGCCAGCAGTTTAGGGGGTAACCAGGGGTTGACTGAAGCTTTCTTT
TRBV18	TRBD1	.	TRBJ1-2	CASSQQGRSYLDGYTF	TGTGCCAGCTCACAACAGGGGCGTTCCTATCTAGATGGCTACACCTTC
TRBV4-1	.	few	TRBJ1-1	CASSQAGVTGEAFF	TGCGCCAGCAGCCAAGCGGGGGTAACAGGTGAAGCTTTCTTT
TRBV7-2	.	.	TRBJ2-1	CASSSDWGAVNEQFF	TGTGCCAGCAGCTCCGACTGGGGAGCGGTCAATGAGCAGTTCTTC
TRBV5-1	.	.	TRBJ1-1	CASSLGSLNTEAFF	TGCGCCAGCAGCTTAGGCAGTCTTAACACTGAAGCTTTCTTT
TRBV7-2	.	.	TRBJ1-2	CASSLATNYGYTF	TGTGCCAGCAGCTTAGCAACTAACTATGGCTACACCTTC
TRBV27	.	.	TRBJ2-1	CASSPTGLGVVHEQFF	TGTGCCAGCAGCCCTACGGGACTTGGCGTGGTTCATGAGCAGTTCTTC
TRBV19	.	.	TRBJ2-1	CASSMKASSYNEQFF	TGTGCCAGTAGTATGAAGGCTAGCTCCTACAATGAGCAGTTCTTC
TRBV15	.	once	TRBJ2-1	CATSGDLDRGLVHEQFF	TGTGCCACCAGCGGGGACCTGGACAGGGGACTAGTTCATGAGCAGTTCTTC
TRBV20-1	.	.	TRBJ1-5	CSASGGLGFQPQHF	TGCAGTGCTAGTGGGGGATTGGGGTTTCAGCCCCAGCATTTT
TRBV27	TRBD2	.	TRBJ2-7	CASSSPSGSSYEQYF	TGTGCCAGCAGTTCCCCTAGCGGGAGCTCCTACGAGCAGTACTTC
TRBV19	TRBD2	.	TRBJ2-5	CASSIGASGGEETQYF	TGTGCCAGTAGTATAGGCGCTAGCGGGGGGGAAGAGACCCAGTACTTC
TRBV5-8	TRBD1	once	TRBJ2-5	CASSLGYKTGGETQYF	TGTGCCAGCAGCTTGGGCTATAAGACAGGGGGAGAGACCCAGTACTTC
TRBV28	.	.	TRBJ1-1	CASSGGEAYTEAFF	TGTGCCAGCAGTGGCGGGGAGGCTTACACTGAAGCTTTCTTT
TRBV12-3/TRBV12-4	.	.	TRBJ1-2	CASRVDSLGGYTF	TGTGCCAGCAGGGTGGACAGTTTGGGTGGCTACACCTTC
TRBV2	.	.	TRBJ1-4	CASSDRAGYEKLFF	TGTGCCAGCAGTGATCGGGCAGGGTATGAAAAACTGTTTTTT
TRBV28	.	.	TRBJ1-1	CASSRPANTEAFF	TGTGCCAGCAGTCGCCCAGCGAACACTGAAGCTTTCTTT
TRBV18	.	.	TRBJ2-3	CASSPKSGSSTDTQYF	TGTGCCAGCTCACCTAAGAGCGGGTCTAGCACAGATACGCAGTATTTT
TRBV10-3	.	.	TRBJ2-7	CATRRDYEQYF	TGTGCCACTCGCCGAGACTACGAGCAGTACTTC
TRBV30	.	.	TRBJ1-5	CAWSRGSNQPQHF	TGTGCCTGGAGTAGGGGGAGCAATCAGCCCCAGCATTTT
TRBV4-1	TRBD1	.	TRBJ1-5	CASSQQGARGNQPQHF	TGCGCCAGCAGCCAACAGGGGGCGAGAGGCAATCAGCCCCAGCATTTT
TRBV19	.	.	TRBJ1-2	CASSIGKENSGYTF	TGTGCCAGTAGTATAGGCAAGGAGAATTCTGGCTACACCTTC
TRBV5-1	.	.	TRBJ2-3	CASSLFAESTDTQYF	TGCGCCAGCAGCTTGTTTGCAGAAAGCACAGATACGCAGTATTTT
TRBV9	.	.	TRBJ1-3	CASSGRHPSNTIYF	TGTGCCAGCAGCGGGAGGCACCCTTCGAACACCATATATTTT
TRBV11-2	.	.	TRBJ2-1	CASSQGGKSPRSHEQFF	TGTGCCAGCAGCCAGGGCGGGAAGTCCCCAAGAAGCCATGAGCAGTTCTTC
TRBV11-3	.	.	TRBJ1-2	CASSLSRPPPSNYRNYGYTF	TGTGCCAGCAGCTTGTCCCGGCCGCCACCGTCGAACTATAGGAACTATGGCTACACCTTC
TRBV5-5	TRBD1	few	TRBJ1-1	CASSLAVTGGTEAFF	TGTGCCAGCAGCTTGGCCGTGACAGGGGGCACTGAAGCTTTCTTT
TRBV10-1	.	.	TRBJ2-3	CASSEAGGSTDTQYF	TGCGCCAGCAGTGAAGCAGGGGGGAGCACAGATACGCAGTATTTT
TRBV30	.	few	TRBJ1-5	CAWSSRKHNQPQHF	TGTGCCTGGAGTTCCCGGAAGCACAATCAGCCCCAGCATTTT
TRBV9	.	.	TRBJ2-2	CASAGNTGELFF	TGTGCCTCAGCGGGGAACACCGGGGAGCTGTTTTTT
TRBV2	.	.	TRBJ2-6	CASSGLGSGANVLTF	TGTGCCAGCAGTGGTTTGGGCTCTGGGGCCAACGTCCTGACTTTC
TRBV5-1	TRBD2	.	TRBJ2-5	CASSGLAGGSETQYF	TGCGCCAGCAGCGGACTAGCGGGGGGATCGGAGACCCAGTACTTC
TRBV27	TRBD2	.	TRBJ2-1	CASSFLLAGGRNEQFF	TGTGCCAGCAGTTTTTTACTAGCGGGAGGGAGGAATGAGCAGTTCTTC
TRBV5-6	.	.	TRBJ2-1	CASSLVLSYNEQFF	TGTGCCAGCAGCTTGGTTCTCTCCTACAATGAGCAGTTCTTC
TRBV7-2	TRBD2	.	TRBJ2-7	CASSLASSGSVYEQYF	TGTGCCAGCAGCTTAGCGTCTAGCGGTTCGGTCTACGAGCAGTACTTC